Listed below are T cell receptor beta chains from one sample, sequenced in a study of blood T cell repertoires in COVID-19. Assay: immunoSEQ multiplex PCR; the TCRdb copy retains only in-frame clones and omits some. Seen here are around 310,000 clones, 90% observed once, and the top ten hold approximately 6.8%. The specimen was peripheral blood. These receptors came from a woman aged 25 to 39 with COVID-19, enrolled during active disease. Both conserved end residues are part of each CDR3. D genes are given only for firm matches. Clone size is stated in some rows and not others, as once, few, many or a class when expanded.

V	D	J	size	DNA	CDR3
TRBV20-1	.	TRBJ1-1	.	TGCAGTGCTAGTGACAGAGAAGCTTTCTTT	CSASDREAFF
TRBV6-6	.	TRBJ2-3	.	TGTGCCAGCAGTTACGCCGGGGTAGATACGCAGTATTTT	CASSYAGVDTQYF
TRBV6-5	.	TRBJ1-5	.	TGTGCCAGCAGACGGGACTCCAATCAGCCCCAGCATTTT	CASRRDSNQPQHF
TRBV28	TRBD2	TRBJ2-7	once	TGTGCCAGCAGCTCCCCCATACTAGCGGGGGGGGTCAACGAGCAGTACTTC	CASSSPILAGGVNEQYF
TRBV10-2	TRBD2	TRBJ2-2	.	TGCGCCAGCAGATCAACCGGGACTAGCGAAAACACCGGGGAGCTGTTTTTT	CASRSTGTSENTGELFF
TRBV2	TRBD1	TRBJ2-7	.	TGTGCCAGCAGTGAAGCGGACAGGGGGACCTTC	CASSEADRGTF
TRBV14	.	TRBJ2-1	.	TGTGCCAGCAGCCAGGAAAGATCTAGAACCTACAATGAGCAGTTCTTC	CASSQERSRTYNEQFF
TRBV19	TRBD2	TRBJ2-2	.	TGTGCCAGTAGTATTTTTAGCGGGGCGAACACCGGGGAGCTGTTTTTT	CASSIFSGANTGELFF
TRBV2	TRBD2	TRBJ2-3	.	TGTGCCAGCAGTTCTAGCGGGAGTGAAACAGATACGCAGTATTTT	CASSSSGSETDTQYF
TRBV7-6	TRBD1	TRBJ1-3	.	TGTGCCAGCAGCTTGACCCCAGGGGGTAGTGGAAACACCATATATTTT	CASSLTPGGSGNTIYF
TRBV2	.	TRBJ1-2	few	TGTGCCAGCAGTACCTACAGGGATAACTATGGCTACACCTTC	CASSTYRDNYGYTF
TRBV4-1	.	TRBJ1-5	.	TGCGCCAGCAGCCAAGAAGGCAGGGTAAGGGCTCAGCCCCAGCATTTT	CASSQEGRVRAQPQHF
TRBV18	.	TRBJ2-1	.	TGTGCCAGCTCACCTGAGGAGCGGTACAATGAGCAGTTCTTC	CASSPEERYNEQFF
TRBV6-5	.	TRBJ2-7	.	TGTGCCACGGGACTTAATGTTAACGAGCAGTACTTC	CATGLNVNEQYF
TRBV5-4	.	TRBJ1-2	.	TGTGCCAGCAGCCTGGTGCAGGGCGAGGACTATGGCTACACCTTC	CASSLVQGEDYGYTF
TRBV7-3	.	TRBJ1-1	.	TGTGCCAGCAGCCCAGGACACACGAACACTGAAGCTTTCTTT	CASSPGHTNTEAFF
TRBV19	TRBD1	TRBJ1-2	.	TGTGCCAGTAGTCAGTTCAGGTTGGACAGGGCTTTTCCAGGCTACACCTTC	CASSQFRLDRAFPGYTF
TRBV28	TRBD1	TRBJ1-2	once	TGTGCCAGCAGACGACAGGGATCTAACTATGGCTACACCTTC	CASRRQGSNYGYTF
TRBV6-6	TRBD1	TRBJ2-2	.	TGTGCCAGCAGGGGGTACAGGGGAAACACCGGGGAGCTGTTTTTT	CASRGYRGNTGELFF
TRBV3-1/TRBV3-2	.	TRBJ1-4	once	TGTGCCAGCAGCCGACAATCAACTAATGAAAAACTGTTTTTT	CASSRQSTNEKLFF
TRBV3-1/TRBV3-2	TRBD2	TRBJ2-7	.	TGTGCCAGCAGCCAGGTCCTAGCGGGCGAGCAGTACTTC	CASSQVLAGEQYF
TRBV28	TRBD2	TRBJ2-7	.	TGTGCCAGCAGCCCCCCAGCGGGAGAAGGCTACGAGCAGTACTTC	CASSPPAGEGYEQYF
TRBV5-4	TRBD1	TRBJ1-4	once	TGTGCCAGCAGCGATTGGGACAGGAATGAAAAACTGTTTTTT	CASSDWDRNEKLFF
TRBV4-1	.	TRBJ1-4	.	TGCGCCAGCAGCCATACGGGGACGGGAGCAACTAATGAAAAACTGTTTTTT	CASSHTGTGATNEKLFF
TRBV4-1	TRBD2	TRBJ2-2	.	TGCGCCAGCAGCCAAGACGGGAGGGCGGGACTCGACAAATACTTGAACACCGGGGAGCTGTTTTTT	CASSQDGRAGLDKYLNTGELFF
TRBV30	.	TRBJ1-5	.	TGTGCCTGGAGTGGCGGCAATAGCAATCAGCCCCAGCATTTT	CAWSGGNSNQPQHF
TRBV19	TRBD1	TRBJ1-4	.	TGTGCCAGTAGTATGACCGGGACAGGGATTGAAAAACTGTTTTTT	CASSMTGTGIEKLFF
TRBV5-5	TRBD2	TRBJ2-1	.	TGTGCCAGCAGCTTGAGCGGGAGGGCAAACGAGCAGTTCTTC	CASSLSGRANEQFF
TRBV28	.	TRBJ2-7	.	TGTGCCAGCAGTTTTTCGGGGAGCTCCTACGAGCAGTACTTC	CASSFSGSSYEQYF
TRBV19	TRBD2	TRBJ2-2	.	TGTGCCAGTAGGGGACTAGCGGGCACCGGGGAGCTGTTTTTT	CASRGLAGTGELFF
TRBV5-4	TRBD2	TRBJ2-5	.	TGTGCCAGCAGCCCGGGGACTAGCGGGAGGGGAGGAGAGACCCAGTACTTC	CASSPGTSGRGGETQYF
TRBV30	.	TRBJ1-6	.	TGTGCCTGGATGGAGAAGGGGTTGACCTATAATTCACCCCTCCACTTT	CAWMEKGLTYNSPLHF
TRBV19	TRBD1	TRBJ1-5	.	TGTGCCAGTAGTCTAGCCCTGACGGGACAGGCCCAGCCCCAGCATTTT	CASSLALTGQAQPQHF
TRBV5-6	TRBD1	TRBJ2-4	.	TGTGCCAGCAGCGCCCCGACAGGGCTTCTAGCCAAAAACATTCAGTACTTC	CASSAPTGLLAKNIQYF
TRBV3-1/TRBV3-2	TRBD2	TRBJ2-1	once	TGTGCCAGCAGCCAAGCCCCTCTTTGGGGGGAGGGTCTTCATGAGCAGTTCTTC	CASSQAPLWGEGLHEQFF
TRBV6-5	TRBD1	TRBJ2-5	once	TGTGCCAGCAGTCCCGGGACAGGGGCCCAGGAGACCCAGTACTTC	CASSPGTGAQETQYF
TRBV4-3	TRBD2	TRBJ2-1	.	TGCGCCAGCAGCCAAGATACGGGACTAGCATCCTACAATGAGCAGTTCTTC	CASSQDTGLASYNEQFF
TRBV6-1	.	TRBJ1-4	.	TGTGCCAGCAGTGAAGCGTGGCAGGGATTGTCTAATGAAAAACTGTTTTTT	CASSEAWQGLSNEKLFF
TRBV10-2	TRBD1	TRBJ1-1	.	TGCGCCAGCAGTTTCGGACAGGGTCGCACTGAAGCTTTCTTT	CASSFGQGRTEAFF